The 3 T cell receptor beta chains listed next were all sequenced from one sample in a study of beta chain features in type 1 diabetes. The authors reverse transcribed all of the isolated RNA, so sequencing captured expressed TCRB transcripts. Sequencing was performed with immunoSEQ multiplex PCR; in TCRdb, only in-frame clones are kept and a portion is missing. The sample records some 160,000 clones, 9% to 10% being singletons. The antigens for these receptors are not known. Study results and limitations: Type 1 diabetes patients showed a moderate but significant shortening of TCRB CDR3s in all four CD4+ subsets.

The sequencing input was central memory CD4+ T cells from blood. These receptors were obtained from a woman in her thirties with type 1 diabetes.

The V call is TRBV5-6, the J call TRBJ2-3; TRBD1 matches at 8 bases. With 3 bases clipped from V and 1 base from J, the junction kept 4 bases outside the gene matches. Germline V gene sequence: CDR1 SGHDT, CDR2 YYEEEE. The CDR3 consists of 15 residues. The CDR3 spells CASSSWDRRTDTQYF. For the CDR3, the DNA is TGTGCCAGCAGCTCTTGGGACAGGCGCACAGATACGCAGTATTTT.

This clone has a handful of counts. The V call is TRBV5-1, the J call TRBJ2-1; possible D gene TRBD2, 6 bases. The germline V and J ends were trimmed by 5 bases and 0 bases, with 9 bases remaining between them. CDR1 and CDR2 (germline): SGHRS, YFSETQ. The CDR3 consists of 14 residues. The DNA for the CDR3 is TGCGCCAGCAGTGGAGGGACCTCCTACAATGAGCAGTTCTTC. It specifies CASSGGTSYNEQFF.

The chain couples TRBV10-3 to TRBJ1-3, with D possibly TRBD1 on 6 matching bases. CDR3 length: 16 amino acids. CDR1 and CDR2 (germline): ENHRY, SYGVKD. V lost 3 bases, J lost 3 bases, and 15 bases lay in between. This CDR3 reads CAISDPGRGIGNTIYF. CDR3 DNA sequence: TGTGCCATCAGTGACCCGGGAAGGGGGATTGGAAACACCATATATTTT.